In this sample, the clone carrying this TCR beta chain turned up a few times. The sample is drawn from a study of cytomegalovirus exposure and HLA in healthy donors. In the PCR, 60 Vbeta and 13 Jbeta primers were used. The data were produced by immunoSEQ multiplex PCR, yet TCRdb's version contains in-frame clones alone and is incomplete. The sample lists 100,000 to 120,000 clones, around 75% occurring once. Germline CDR1 SGHRS, CDR2 YFSETQ. The CDR3 runs to 14 residues. V lost 1 base, J lost 10 bases, and 8 bases stayed unmatched. The rearrangement joins TRBV5-1 to TRBJ2-1, with 7 bases fitting TRBD1. The specimen was PBMCs. The TCR comes from a man aged 25-40 years in good health and CMV-seropositive. CDR3 residues: CASSLQDRLGEQFF. DNA for the CDR3: TGCGCCAGCAGCTTGCAGGACAGGCTGGGCGAGCAGTTCTTC.